This paragraph reports one TCR beta chain. The entry originates in a study of blood T cell repertoires in COVID-19. Using immunoSEQ multiplex PCR, the repertoire was profiled, and TCRdb retains in-frame clones only, with some absent. The top ten hold more than 9% of the sample, which has about 78,000 clones, 60% to 85% seen once. Germline V gene sequence: CDR1 SGHTA, CDR2 FQGNSA. This CDR3 has 14 amino acids. Trimming took 5 bases from V and 2 from J; bases not matched to a gene: 6. V is TRBV7-2 and J is TRBJ2-7; 7 bases fit TRBD1. Sequencing input: peripheral blood. The receptor comes from a human donor in a cohort sampled during active COVID-19. The CDR3 reads CASSPRTGTYEQYF. CDR3 nucleotide sequence: TGTGCCAGCAGCCCTCGGACAGGCACCTACGAGCAGTACTTC.